This entry describes one T cell receptor beta chain. Other DNA sequences in this specimen translate into the identical CDR3. Germline V CDR1 and CDR2: LGHNA, YNFKEQ. The CDR3 totals 15 residues. Trimming removed 4 bases at V and 2 bases at J, with 13 bases between. Libraries were prepared by immunoSEQ multiplex PCR; TCRdb keeps only in-frame clonotypes and omits some of them. This table holds about 130,000 clones, roughly 90% found once. This sample stems from a study of control samples from healthy donors and cancer patients. This TCR was recovered from a woman in her forties or fifties in good health. The rearrangement links TRBV4-2 to TRBJ2-3; TRBD2 might be the D (6 bases). The specimen was blood. The CDR3 DNA follows: TGTGCCAGCAGCCTGTTAGCGGAAGCCACAGATACGCAGTATTTT. This codes for CASSLLAEATDTQYF.